Sequencing of this T cell receptor (beta chain) was carried out in a study of liver allograft versus peripheral blood T cells. Study in general: A comparison was made between T cell receptor repertoires in transplanted livers and those in recipients' peripheral blood. Findings and caveats of the study: Differences were reported between the T cell receptor repertoires inside liver allografts and those that were detected in peripheral blood.

Points on this clonotype: Its antigen is unidentified.

TCRdb reanalysed the reads using MiXCR and keeps one entry per CDR3 protein. The sample has some 8,000 distinct CDR3 sequences, about 18% seen once; the top ten hold 4% to 4.5%. The receptor was isolated from a human patient who had a liver transplant. Some T cells could come from the graft donor.

CDR3 protein: CASSPGQGPTNQPQHF. CDR3 bases: TGTGCCAGTAGTCCCGGGCAGGGCCCAACTAATCAGCCCCAGCATTTT. The V and J genes are TRBV19 and TRBJ1-5; the D gene is possibly TRBD1 (5 bases). Germline CDR1 LNHDA, CDR2 SQIVND (reference sequence). CDR3 length: 16 residues. V lost 5 bases and J 4 bases, leaving 18 bases between the germline ends.